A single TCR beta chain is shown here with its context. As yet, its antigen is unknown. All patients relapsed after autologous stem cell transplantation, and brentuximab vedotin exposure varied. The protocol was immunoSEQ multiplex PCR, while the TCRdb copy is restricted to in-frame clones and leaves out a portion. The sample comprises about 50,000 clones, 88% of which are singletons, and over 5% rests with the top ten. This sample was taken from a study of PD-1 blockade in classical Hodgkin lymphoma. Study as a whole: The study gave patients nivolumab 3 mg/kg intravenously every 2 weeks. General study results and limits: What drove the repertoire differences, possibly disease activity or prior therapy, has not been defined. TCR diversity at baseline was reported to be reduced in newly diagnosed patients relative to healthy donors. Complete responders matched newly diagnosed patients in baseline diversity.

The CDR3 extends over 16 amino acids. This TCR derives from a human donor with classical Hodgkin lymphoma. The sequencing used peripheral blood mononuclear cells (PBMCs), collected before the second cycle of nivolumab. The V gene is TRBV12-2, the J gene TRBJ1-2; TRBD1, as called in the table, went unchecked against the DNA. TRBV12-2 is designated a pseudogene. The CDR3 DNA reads TGTGCAAGTCGCTTAGGCCCGGGACAGGGGAACTATGGCTACACCTTC. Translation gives CASRLGPGQGNYGYTF.